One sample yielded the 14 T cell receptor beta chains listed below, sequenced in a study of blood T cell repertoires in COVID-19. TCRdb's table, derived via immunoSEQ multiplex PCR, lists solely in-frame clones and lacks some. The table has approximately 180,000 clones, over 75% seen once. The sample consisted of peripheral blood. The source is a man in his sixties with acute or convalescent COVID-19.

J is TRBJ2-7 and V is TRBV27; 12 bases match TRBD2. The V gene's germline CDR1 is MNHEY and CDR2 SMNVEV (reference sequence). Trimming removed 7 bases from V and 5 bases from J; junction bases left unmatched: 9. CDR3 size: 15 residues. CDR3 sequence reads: CASTPATSGSHEQYF. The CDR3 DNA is TGTGCCAGCACCCCTGCGACTAGCGGGAGCCACGAGCAGTACTTC.

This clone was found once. CDR3 DNA: TGTGCCAGCAGCTTGGAAGGGACTAGCGGGAGGGCCGCCGGGGAGCTGTTTTTT. It translates to CASSLEGTSGRAAGELFF. This sequence joins TRBV5-6 and TRBJ2-2; 16 nucleotides agree with TRBD2. From germline, CDR1 is SGHDT and CDR2 YYEEEE. This CDR3 spans 18 amino acids. Trimming removed 0 bases from V and 6 bases from J; junction bases left unmatched: 5.

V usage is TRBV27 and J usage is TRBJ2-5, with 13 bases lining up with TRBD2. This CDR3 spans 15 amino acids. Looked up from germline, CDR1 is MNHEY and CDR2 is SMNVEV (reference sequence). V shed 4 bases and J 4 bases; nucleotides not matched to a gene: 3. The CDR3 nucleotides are TGTGCCAGCAGTTCAGGGACTAGCGGGATAGAGACCCAGTACTTC. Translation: CASSSGTSGIETQYF.

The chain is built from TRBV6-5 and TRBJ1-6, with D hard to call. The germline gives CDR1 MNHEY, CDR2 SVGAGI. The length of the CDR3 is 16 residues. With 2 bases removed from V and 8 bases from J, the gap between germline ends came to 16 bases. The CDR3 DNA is TGTGCCAGCAGTTACCCGACGGTGCGGTTTGATTCACCCCTCCACTTT. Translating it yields CASSYPTVRFDSPLHF.

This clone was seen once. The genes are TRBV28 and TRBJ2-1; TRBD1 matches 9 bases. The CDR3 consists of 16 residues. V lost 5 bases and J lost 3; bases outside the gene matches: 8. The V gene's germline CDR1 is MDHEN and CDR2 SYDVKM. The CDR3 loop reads CASSPSGTGYYNEQFF. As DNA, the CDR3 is TGTGCCAGCAGTCCCTCCGGGACAGGGTACTACAATGAGCAGTTCTTC.

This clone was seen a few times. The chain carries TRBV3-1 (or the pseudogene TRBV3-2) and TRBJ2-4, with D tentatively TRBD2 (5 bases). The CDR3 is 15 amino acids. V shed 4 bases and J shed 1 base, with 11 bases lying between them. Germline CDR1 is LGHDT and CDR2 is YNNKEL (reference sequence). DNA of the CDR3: TGTGCCAGCAGCCTAGGAGGAGACGCCAAAAACATTCAGTACTTC. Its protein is CASSLGGDAKNIQYF.

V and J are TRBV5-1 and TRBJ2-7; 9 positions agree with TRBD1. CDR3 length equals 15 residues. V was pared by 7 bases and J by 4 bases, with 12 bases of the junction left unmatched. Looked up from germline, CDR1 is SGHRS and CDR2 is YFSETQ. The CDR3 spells CASQVSGTGTYEQYF. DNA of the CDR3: TGCGCCAGCCAGGTCTCCGGGACAGGGACTTACGAGCAGTACTTC.

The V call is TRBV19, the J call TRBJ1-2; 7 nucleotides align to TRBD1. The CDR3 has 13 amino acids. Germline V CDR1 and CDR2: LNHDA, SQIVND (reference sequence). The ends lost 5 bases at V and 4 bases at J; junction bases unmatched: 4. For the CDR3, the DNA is TGTGCCAGTAGTCCAGGGGGAAGCTATGGCTACACCTTC. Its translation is CASSPGGSYGYTF.

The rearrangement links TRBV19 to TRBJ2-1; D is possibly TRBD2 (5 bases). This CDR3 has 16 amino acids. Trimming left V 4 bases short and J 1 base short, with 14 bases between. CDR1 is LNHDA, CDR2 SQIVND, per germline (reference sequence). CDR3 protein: CASSTRASQSYNEQFF. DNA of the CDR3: TGTGCCAGTAGTACTCGGGCTAGCCAATCCTACAATGAGCAGTTCTTC.

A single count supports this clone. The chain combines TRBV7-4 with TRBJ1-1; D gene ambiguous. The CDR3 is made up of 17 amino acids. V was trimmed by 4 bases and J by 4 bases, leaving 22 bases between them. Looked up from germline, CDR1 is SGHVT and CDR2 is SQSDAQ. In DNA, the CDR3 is TGTGCCAGCAGCTCCCCACCCGAAGGAGGAGTGGCCACTGAAGCTTTCTTT. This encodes CASSSPPEGGVATEAFF.

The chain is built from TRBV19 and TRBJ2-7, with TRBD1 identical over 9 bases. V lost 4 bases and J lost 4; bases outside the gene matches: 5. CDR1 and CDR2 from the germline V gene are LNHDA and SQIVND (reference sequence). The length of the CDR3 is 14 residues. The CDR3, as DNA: TGTGCCAGTAGTAGGACACAGGGGGCGTACGAGCAGTACTTC. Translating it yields CASSRTQGAYEQYF. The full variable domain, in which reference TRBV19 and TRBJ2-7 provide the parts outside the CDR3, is DGGITQSPKYLFRKEGQNVTLSCEQNLNHDAMYWYRQDPGQGLRLIYYSQIVNDFQKGDIAEGYSVSREKKESFPLTVTSAQKNPTAFYLCASSRTQGAYEQYFGPGTRLTVT.

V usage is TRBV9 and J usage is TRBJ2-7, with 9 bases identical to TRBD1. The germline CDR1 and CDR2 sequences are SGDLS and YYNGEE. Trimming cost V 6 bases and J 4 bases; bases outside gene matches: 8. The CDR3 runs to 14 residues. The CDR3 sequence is CASKKQGAWYEQYF. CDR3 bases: TGTGCCAGCAAGAAACAGGGGGCTTGGTACGAGCAGTACTTC.

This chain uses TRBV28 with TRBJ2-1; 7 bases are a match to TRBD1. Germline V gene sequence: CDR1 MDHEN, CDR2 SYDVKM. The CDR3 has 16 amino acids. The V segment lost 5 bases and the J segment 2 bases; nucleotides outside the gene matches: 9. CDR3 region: CASSPTGLGTYNEQFF. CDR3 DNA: TGTGCCAGCAGTCCGACAGGGTTGGGGACCTACAATGAGCAGTTCTTC.

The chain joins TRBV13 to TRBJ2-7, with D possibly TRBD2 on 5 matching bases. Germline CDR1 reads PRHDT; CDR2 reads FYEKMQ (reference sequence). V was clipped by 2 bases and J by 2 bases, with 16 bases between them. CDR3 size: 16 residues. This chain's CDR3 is CASSLRSGVWAYEQYF. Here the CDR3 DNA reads TGTGCCAGCAGCTTAAGGTCCGGGGTGTGGGCCTACGAGCAGTACTTC. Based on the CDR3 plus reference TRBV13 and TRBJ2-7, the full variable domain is AAGVIQSPRHLIKEKRETATLKCYPIPRHDTVYWYQQGPGQDPQFLISFYEKMQSDKGSIPDRFSAQQFSDYHSELNMSSLELGDSALYFCASSLRSGVWAYEQYFGPGTRLTVT.